This TCR beta chain was obtained from a study of blood T cell repertoires in COVID-19. Study information: Material from acute and convalescent COVID-19 was sourced from the United States, Italy and Spain. T cells, B-cell-depleted T cells, or PBMCs supplied cDNA or gDNA.

Authors' analysis steps: Reference gene primer amplification yielded estimated nucleated cell counts. Generated by immunoSEQ multiplex PCR, the TCRdb table keeps only in-frame clones and is missing some. V and J calls plus clone size are reproduced from that table; the DNA served to infer D and trimming. The sample includes approximately 150,000 clones, around 87% seen only once; the top ten take approximately 10%. V was trimmed by 2 bases and J by 3 bases, leaving 8 bases between them. The CDR3 totals 13 residues. Recovered status in Cohort 3 required two negative PCRs, clearance, or symptom resolution. This clone was found a few times.

The TCR sequence derives from a man in his fifties or sixties who had recovered from COVID-19. The chain uses TRBV12-3 or TRBV12-4 and TRBJ2-7; D unresolved. The sequencing input was PBMCs or T cells enriched from blood (not recorded which). CDR3 sequence (DNA): TGTGCCAGCAGTTTATTCGAACACTACGAGCAGTACTTC. Encoded protein: CASSLFEHYEQYF.